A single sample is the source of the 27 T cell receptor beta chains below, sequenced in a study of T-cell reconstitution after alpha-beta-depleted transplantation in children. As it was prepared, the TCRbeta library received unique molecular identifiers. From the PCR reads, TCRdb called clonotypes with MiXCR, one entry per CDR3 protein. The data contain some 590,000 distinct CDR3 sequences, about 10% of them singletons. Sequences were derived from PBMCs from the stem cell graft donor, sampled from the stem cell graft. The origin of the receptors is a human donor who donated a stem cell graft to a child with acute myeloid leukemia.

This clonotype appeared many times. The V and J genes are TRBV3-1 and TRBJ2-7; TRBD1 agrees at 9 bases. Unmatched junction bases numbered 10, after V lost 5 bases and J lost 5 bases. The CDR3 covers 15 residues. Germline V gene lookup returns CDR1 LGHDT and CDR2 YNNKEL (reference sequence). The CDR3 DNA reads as TGTGCCAGCAGCAACTTAGGGACAGGGAACGACGAGCAGTACTTC. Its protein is CASSNLGTGNDEQYF.

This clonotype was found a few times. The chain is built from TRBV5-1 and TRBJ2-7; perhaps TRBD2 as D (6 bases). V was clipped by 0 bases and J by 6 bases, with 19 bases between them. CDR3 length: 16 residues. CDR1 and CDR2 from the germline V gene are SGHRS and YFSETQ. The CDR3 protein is CASSLDLGGTRGEQYF. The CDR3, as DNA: TGCGCCAGCAGCTTGGATCTAGGCGGGACGAGGGGCGAGCAGTACTTC.

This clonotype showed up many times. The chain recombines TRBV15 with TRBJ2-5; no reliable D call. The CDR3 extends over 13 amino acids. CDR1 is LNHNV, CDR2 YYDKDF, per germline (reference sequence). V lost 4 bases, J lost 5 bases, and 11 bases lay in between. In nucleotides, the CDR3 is TGTGCCACCAGCATGGACCCCGGGGAGACCCAGTACTTC. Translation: CATSMDPGETQYF. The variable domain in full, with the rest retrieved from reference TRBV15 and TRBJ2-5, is DAMVIQNPRYQVTQFGKPVTLSCSQTLNHNVMYWYQQKSSQAPKLLFHYYDKDFNNEADTPDNFQSRRPNTSFCFLDIRSPGLGDTAMYLCATSMDPGETQYFGPGTRLLVL.

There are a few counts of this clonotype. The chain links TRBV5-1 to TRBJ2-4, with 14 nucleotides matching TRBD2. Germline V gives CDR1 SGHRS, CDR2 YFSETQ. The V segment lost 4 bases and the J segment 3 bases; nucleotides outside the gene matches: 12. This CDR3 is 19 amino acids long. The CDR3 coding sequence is TGCGCCAGCAGCCCGGGACTAGCGGGAGTGGGTTATAGCAAAAACATTCAGTACTTC. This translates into CASSPGLAGVGYSKNIQYF.

CDR3 loop: CASSGTSGGGGELFF. The CDR3 nucleotides read TGTGCCAGCAGCGGAACTAGCGGGGGTGGCGGGGAGCTGTTTTTT. V and J are TRBV11-2 and TRBJ2-2, with 11 bases aligning to TRBD2. Germline values: CDR1 SGHAT, CDR2 FQNNGV. The CDR3 is 15 amino acids. V shed 5 bases and J 7 bases; nucleotides not matched to a gene: 6.

Here the CDR3 DNA reads TGTGCCAGCAGCCCGCAGCGCTCAACTAATGAAAAACTGTTTTTT. It specifies CASSPQRSTNEKLFF. The genes are TRBV7-2 and TRBJ1-4; unclear D gene. This CDR3 region has 15 residues. Trimming removed 5 bases at V and 0 bases at J, with 10 bases between. CDR1 is SGHTA and CDR2 is FQGNSA in the germline V gene.

The CDR3, as DNA: TGTGCCAGCAGTAAGACTAGCGGGACGACTTCCTACAATGAGCAGTTCTTC. Translated: CASSKTSGTTSYNEQFF. This chain links TRBV6-4 with TRBJ2-1; 11 bases line up with TRBD2. The trim removed 5 bases at V and 1 base at J, leaving 7 bases unmatched. This CDR3 is built from 17 residues. Germline CDR1 and CDR2: MRHNA and SNTAGT.

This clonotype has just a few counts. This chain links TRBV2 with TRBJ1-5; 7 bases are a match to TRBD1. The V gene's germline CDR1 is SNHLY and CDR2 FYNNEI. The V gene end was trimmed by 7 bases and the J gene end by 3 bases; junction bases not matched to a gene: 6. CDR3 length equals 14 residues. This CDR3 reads CASTLTGNNQPQHF. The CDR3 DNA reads TGTGCCAGCACCCTGACAGGGAACAATCAGCCCCAGCATTTT.

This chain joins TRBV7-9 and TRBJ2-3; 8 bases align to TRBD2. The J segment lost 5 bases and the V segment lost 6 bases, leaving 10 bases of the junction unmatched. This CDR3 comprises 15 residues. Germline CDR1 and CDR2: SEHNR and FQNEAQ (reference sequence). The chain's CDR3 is CASRAYSGSQDTQYF. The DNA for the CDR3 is TGTGCCAGCAGAGCTTACAGCGGGAGCCAAGATACGCAGTATTTT.

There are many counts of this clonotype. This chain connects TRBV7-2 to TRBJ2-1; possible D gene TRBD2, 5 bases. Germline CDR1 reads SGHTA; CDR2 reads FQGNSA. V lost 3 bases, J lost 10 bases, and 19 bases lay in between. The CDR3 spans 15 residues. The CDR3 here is CASSFAERPSMEQFF. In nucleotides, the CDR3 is TGTGCCAGCAGCTTTGCAGAGCGGCCCTCAATGGAGCAGTTCTTC. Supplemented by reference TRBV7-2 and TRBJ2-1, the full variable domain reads GAGVSQSPSNKVTEKGKDVELRCDPISGHTALYWYRQSLGQGLEFLIYFQGNSAPDKSGLPSDRFSAERTGGSVSTLTIQRTQQEDSAVYLCASSFAERPSMEQFFGPGTRLTVL.

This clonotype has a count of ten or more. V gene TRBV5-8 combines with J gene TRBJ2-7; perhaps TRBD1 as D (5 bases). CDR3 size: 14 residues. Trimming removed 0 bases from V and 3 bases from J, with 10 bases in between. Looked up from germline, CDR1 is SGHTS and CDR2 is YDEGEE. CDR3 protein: CASSLARVSYEQYF. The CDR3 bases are TGTGCCAGCAGCTTGGCCAGGGTAAGCTACGAGCAGTACTTC.

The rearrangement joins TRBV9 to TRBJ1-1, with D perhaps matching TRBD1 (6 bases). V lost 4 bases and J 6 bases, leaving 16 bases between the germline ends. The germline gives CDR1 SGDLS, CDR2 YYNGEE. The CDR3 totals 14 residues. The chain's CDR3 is CASSPQLGAAEAFF. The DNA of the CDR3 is TGTGCCAGCAGCCCCCAGTTGGGGGCCGCTGAAGCTTTCTTT.

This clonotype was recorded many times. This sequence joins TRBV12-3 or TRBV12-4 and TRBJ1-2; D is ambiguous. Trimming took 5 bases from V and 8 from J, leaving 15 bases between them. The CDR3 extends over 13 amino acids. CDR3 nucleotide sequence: TGTGCCAGCAGTCTCCGAGCGACTGGGGGCTACACCTTC. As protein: CASSLRATGGYTF.

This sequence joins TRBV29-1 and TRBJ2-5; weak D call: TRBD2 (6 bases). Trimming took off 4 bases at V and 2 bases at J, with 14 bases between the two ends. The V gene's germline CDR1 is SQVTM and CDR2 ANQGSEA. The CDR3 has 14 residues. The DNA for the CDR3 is TGCAGCGTTGCTCGAGGACTATCACAAGAGACCCAGTACTTC. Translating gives CSVARGLSQETQYF.

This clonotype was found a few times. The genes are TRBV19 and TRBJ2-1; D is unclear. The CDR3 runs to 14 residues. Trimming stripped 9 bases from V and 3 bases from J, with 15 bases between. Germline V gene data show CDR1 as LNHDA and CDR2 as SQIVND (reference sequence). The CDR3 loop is CASSAPGYYNEQFF. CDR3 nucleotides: TGTGCCAGCAGCGCCCCCGGGTACTACAATGAGCAGTTCTTC.

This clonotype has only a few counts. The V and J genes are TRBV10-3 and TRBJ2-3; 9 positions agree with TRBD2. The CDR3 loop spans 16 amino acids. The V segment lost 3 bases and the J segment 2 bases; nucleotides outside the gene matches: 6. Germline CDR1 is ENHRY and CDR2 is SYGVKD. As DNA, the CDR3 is TGTGCCATCAGTGAAAGAGGGACTAGCCACACAGATACGCAGTATTTT. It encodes CAISERGTSHTDTQYF.

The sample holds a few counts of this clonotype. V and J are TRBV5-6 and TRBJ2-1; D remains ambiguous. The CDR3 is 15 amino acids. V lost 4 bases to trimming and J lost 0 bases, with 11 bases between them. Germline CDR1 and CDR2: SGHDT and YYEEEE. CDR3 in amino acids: CASSHSPSSYNEQFF. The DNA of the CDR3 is TGTGCCAGCAGCCACTCTCCGAGCTCCTACAATGAGCAGTTCTTC.

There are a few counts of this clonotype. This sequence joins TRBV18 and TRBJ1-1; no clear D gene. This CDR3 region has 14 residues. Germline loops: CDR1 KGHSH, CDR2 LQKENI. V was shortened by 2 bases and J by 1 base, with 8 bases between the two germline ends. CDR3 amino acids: CASSPTRGNTEAFF. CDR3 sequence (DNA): TGTGCCAGCTCACCAACACGGGGGAACACTGAAGCTTTCTTT.

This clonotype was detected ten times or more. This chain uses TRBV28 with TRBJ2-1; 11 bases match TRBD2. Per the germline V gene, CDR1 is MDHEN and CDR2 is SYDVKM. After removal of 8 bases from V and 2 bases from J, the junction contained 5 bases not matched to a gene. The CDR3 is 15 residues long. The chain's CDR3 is CASSGLAETYNEQFF. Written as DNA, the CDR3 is TGTGCCAGCTCGGGACTAGCGGAAACCTACAATGAGCAGTTCTTC.

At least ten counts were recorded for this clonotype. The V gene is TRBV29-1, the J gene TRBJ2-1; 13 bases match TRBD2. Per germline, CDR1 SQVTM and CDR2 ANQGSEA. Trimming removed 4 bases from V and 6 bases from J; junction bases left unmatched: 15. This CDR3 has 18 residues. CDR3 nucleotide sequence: TGCAGCGTTGGGGGCTGGACTAGCGGGAGATCCGGTAGCAATGAGCAGTTCTTC. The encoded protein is CSVGGWTSGRSGSNEQFF.

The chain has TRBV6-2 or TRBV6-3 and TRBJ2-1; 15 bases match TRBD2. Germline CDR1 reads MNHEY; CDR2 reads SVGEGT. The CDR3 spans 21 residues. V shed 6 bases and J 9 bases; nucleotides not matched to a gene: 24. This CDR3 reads CASSPSGTSRTSGRDKGEQFF. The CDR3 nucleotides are TGTGCCAGCAGCCCCTCGGGGACTTCCAGGACTAGCGGGAGGGATAAGGGTGAGCAGTTCTTC.

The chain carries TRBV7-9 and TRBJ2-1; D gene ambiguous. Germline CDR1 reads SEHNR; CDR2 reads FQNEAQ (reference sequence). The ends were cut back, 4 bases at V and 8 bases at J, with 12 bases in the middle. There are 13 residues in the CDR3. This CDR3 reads CASSSSRRDEQFF. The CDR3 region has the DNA TGTGCCAGCAGCTCGTCCCGGCGCGATGAGCAGTTCTTC.

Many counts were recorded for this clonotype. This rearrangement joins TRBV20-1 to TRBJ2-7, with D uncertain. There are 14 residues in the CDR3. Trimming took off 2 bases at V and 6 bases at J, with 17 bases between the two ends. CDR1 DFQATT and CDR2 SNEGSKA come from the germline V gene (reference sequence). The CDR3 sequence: CSARTDLQGSEQYF. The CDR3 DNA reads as TGCAGTGCTAGAACGGACCTACAAGGGTCCGAGCAGTACTTC.

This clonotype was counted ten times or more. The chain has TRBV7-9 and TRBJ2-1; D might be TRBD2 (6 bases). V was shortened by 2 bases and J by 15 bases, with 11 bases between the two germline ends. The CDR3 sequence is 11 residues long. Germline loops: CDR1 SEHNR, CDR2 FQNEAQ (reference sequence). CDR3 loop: CASSLKGLGFF. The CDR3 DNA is TGTGCCAGCAGCTTAAAGGGACTCGGGTTCTTC.

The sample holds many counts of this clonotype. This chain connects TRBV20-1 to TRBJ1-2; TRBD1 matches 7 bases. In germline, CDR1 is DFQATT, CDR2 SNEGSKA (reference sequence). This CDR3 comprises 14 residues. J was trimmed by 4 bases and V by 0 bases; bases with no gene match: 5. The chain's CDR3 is CSARERTGAYGYTF. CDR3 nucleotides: TGCAGTGCTAGAGAGAGAACAGGGGCCTATGGCTACACCTTC.

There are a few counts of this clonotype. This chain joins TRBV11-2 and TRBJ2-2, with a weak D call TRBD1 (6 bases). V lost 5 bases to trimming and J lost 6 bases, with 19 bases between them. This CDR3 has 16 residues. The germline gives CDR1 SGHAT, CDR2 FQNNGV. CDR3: CASSLGAQGAAGELFF. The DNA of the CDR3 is TGTGCCAGCAGCCTAGGAGCACAGGGAGCGGCCGGGGAGCTGTTTTTT.

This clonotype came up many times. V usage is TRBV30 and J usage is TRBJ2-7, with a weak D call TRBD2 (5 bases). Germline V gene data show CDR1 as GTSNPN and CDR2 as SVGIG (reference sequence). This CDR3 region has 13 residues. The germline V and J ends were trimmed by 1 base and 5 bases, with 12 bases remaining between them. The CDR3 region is CAWSAGKGNEQYF. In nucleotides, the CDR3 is TGTGCCTGGAGTGCCGGGAAAGGCAACGAGCAGTACTTC. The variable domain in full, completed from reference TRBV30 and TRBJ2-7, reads SQTIHQWPATLVQPVGSPLSLECTVEGTSNPNLYWYRQAAGRGLQLLFYSVGIGQISSEVPQNLSASRPQDRQFILSSKKLLLSDSGFYLCAWSAGKGNEQYFGPGTRLTVT.